Each of the 15 T cell receptor beta chains below was sequenced from the same sample in a study of Graves' ophthalmopathy and Graves' hyperthyroidism. Investigators amplified TCR beta CDR3 regions from RNA transcripts. Second-round multiplex PCR followed a first-round RT-PCR using HTBI primers. TCRdb independently ran MiXCR on the multiplex PCR reads; one entry per CDR3 protein. The table lists a few hundred thousand distinct CDR3 sequences, roughly 39% of them singletons. Sequencing used peripheral blood or thyroid tissue (not recorded which). All receptors derive from an adult man with Graves' hyperthyroidism.

This clonotype was counted between two and nine times. The chain employs TRBV2 and TRBJ2-5; no firm D call. CDR3 length equals 13 residues. From germline, CDR1 is SNHLY and CDR2 FYNNEI. Trimming removed 1 base at V and 6 bases at J, with 9 bases between. The CDR3, as DNA: TGTGCCAGCAGTGAAGATGGGTGGAAGACCCAGTACTTC. Encoded protein: CASSEDGWKTQYF.

This clonotype has a handful of counts. V gene TRBV7-2 combines with J gene TRBJ1-2; D unclear. Germline V gene data show CDR1 as SGHTA and CDR2 as FQGNSA. This CDR3 has 14 amino acids. Deletions cut 2 bases from V and 1 base from J, with 8 bases between. CDR3 protein: CASSLYGDNYGYTF. For the CDR3, the DNA is TGTGCCAGCAGCTTATATGGAGATAACTATGGCTACACCTTC. Drawing the rest from reference TRBV7-2 and TRBJ1-2, the complete variable domain is GAGVSQSPSNKVTEKGKDVELRCDPISGHTALYWYRQSLGQGLEFLIYFQGNSAPDKSGLPSDRFSAERTGGSVSTLTIQRTQQEDSAVYLCASSLYGDNYGYTFGSGTRLTVV.

The chain carries TRBV20-1 and TRBJ1-6, with 7 bases lining up with TRBD1. The V and J ends lost 3 bases and 14 bases, in that order; junction bases with no gene match: 7. The germline gives CDR1 DFQATT, CDR2 SNEGSKA (reference sequence). The CDR3 has 12 amino acids. The CDR3 protein is CSASSIGTALHF. DNA of the CDR3: TGCAGTGCTAGCAGTATAGGGACAGCCCTCCACTTT.

This clonotype showed up just a few times. This chain connects TRBV5-5 to TRBJ1-3; 7 bases agree with TRBD1. The V gene's germline CDR1 is SGHKS and CDR2 YYEKEE (reference sequence). CDR3 length: 17 amino acids. V was clipped by 4 bases and J by 0 bases; unmatched bases: 10. The CDR3 is CASSDQQGPHSGNTIYF. The CDR3 DNA reads TGTGCCAGCAGCGACCAACAGGGGCCCCACTCTGGAAACACCATATATTTT.

This clonotype was recorded many times. This rearrangement joins TRBV3-1 to TRBJ2-7; D is undetermined. The V gene's germline CDR1 is LGHDT and CDR2 YNNKEL (reference sequence). V lost 1 base, J lost 3 bases, and 4 bases lay in between. This CDR3 is built from 12 residues. The CDR3 is CASSQAGYEQYF. The CDR3 DNA reads TGTGCCAGCAGCCAAGCTGGCTACGAGCAGTACTTC.

V gene TRBV20-1 combines with J gene TRBJ2-2; D remains ambiguous. This CDR3 is 11 amino acids long. Germline CDR1 and CDR2: DFQATT and SNEGSKA (reference sequence). Trimming shortened V by 6 bases and J by 7 bases, and 9 bases separated the two germline ends. In nucleotides, the CDR3 is TGCAGTGCCAGATACAACGGGGAGCTGTTTTTT. Protein sequence: CSARYNGELFF.

The genes are TRBV7-3 and TRBJ2-1, with 10 bases aligning to TRBD2. The CDR3 is made up of 15 amino acids. V lost 2 bases to trimming and J lost 10 bases; unmatched junction nucleotides: 8. Germline V CDR1 and CDR2: SGHTA, FQGTGA. CDR3 amino acids: CASSLQLAGREEQFF. The CDR3 DNA reads TGTGCCAGCAGCTTACAACTAGCGGGGCGAGAGGAGCAGTTCTTC.

The rearrangement links TRBV11-2 to TRBJ2-5; D gene unclear. Trimming pared 1 base from V and 5 bases from J, leaving 11 bases between. Germline loops: CDR1 SGHAT, CDR2 FQNNGV. The CDR3 runs to 14 residues. Here the CDR3 reads CASSLGGIGETQYF. CDR3 coding DNA: TGTGCCAGCAGCTTAGGGGGTATTGGGGAGACCCAGTACTTC.

This rearrangement joins TRBV7-9 to TRBJ2-5; D could derive from TRBD1 or TRBD2 (7 bases each). Germline lookup yields CDR1 SEHNR and CDR2 FQNEAQ (reference sequence). The CDR3 totals 17 residues. Trimming stripped 5 bases from V and 11 bases from J, with 30 bases between. In DNA form, the CDR3 reads TGTGCCAGCAGCCGAGGGGAAGCGGGACAGAGAACAGATACGCAGTACTTC. Translating gives CASSRGEAGQRTDTQYF.

The CDR3 sequence is CASSPHTRTGNSPLHF. For the CDR3, the DNA is TGCGCCAGCAGCCCACATACCCGGACGGGAAATTCACCCCTCCACTTT. The chain joins TRBV5-1 to TRBJ1-6, with unresolved D. Germline CDR1 SGHRS, CDR2 YFSETQ. CDR3 length equals 16 residues. V was shortened by 4 bases and J by 7 bases, with 18 bases between the two germline ends.

As regards this clonotype: This may be a read error: a much more frequent sequence differs by one nucleotide. V gene TRBV7-9 combines with J gene TRBJ2-5; D could derive from TRBD1 or TRBD2 (5 bases each). In germline, CDR1 is SEHNR, CDR2 FQNEAQ (reference sequence). This CDR3 is 13 amino acids long. CDR3 DNA sequence: TGTACCAGCATCGCCGGGACGCAAGAGACCCAGTACTTC. As protein: CTSIAGTQETQYF.

V gene TRBV29-1 combines with J gene TRBJ2-7; 8 bases are a match to TRBD1. This CDR3 has 14 residues. J lost 1 base, V lost 7 bases, and 9 bases had no gene match. The V gene's germline CDR1 is SQVTM and CDR2 ANQGSEA. CDR3 region: CSAQTGAFSYEQYF. In nucleotides, the CDR3 is TGCAGCGCACAGACAGGGGCTTTTTCCTACGAGCAGTACTTC.

The rearrangement links TRBV19 to TRBJ1-2; a weak D match, TRBD1 (5 bases). V lost 11 bases to trimming and J lost 0 bases, with 16 bases between them. Germline V gene lookup returns CDR1 LNHDA and CDR2 SQIVND (reference sequence). The CDR3 spans 14 residues. CDR3 DNA sequence: TGTGCCTGGCTTGGGGACGGAACTAACTATGGCTACACCTTC. It specifies CAWLGDGTNYGYTF.

J is TRBJ2-7 and V is TRBV7-2; TRBD1 matches at 7 bases. The tail of the sequence fits TRBJ2-1 better, so the J call may be wrong. CDR1 and CDR2 (germline): SGHTA, FQGNSA. The CDR3 has 15 amino acids. CDR3 region: CASTRDRVTYNEQFF. The CDR3 nucleotides read TGTGCCAGCACGCGCGACAGGGTGACCTACAATGAGCAGTTCTTC.

The chain has TRBV7-9 and TRBJ1-3; 7 bases are a match to TRBD1. Germline trimming cut 3 bases from V and 0 bases from J; bases unmatched to any gene: 2. The CDR3 is 15 residues long. Germline CDR1 and CDR2: SEHNR and FQNEAQ (reference sequence). In nucleotides, the CDR3 is TGTGCCAGCAGCTTCCGGGACAGCTCTGGAAACACCATATATTTT. Translating gives CASSFRDSSGNTIYF.